The 12 T cell receptor beta chains in this list originate from one sample, sequenced in a study of blood T cell repertoires in COVID-19 (dated by TCRdb to 2018 to 2021). Library prep was done by the immunoSEQ multiplex PCR assay. As stored in TCRdb, this immuneACCESS dataset retains in-frame rearrangements with V and J assigned. A fraction of the clones does not appear; measured against another copy, unresolved V genes explain less than half of the discrepancy, and the remainder lacks a known reason. This sample holds about 94,000 clones; around 84% were observed only once. Over 10% of the sample goes to the ten largest clones. Specimen: peripheral blood. The receptors come from a woman in her sixties or seventies in a cohort sampled during active or convalescent COVID-19.

The rearrangement joins TRBV28 to TRBJ2-7; tentative D call: TRBD1 (5 bases). This CDR3 is 14 amino acids long. Germline V gene data show CDR1 as MDHEN and CDR2 as SYDVKM. The ends were cut back, 6 bases at V and 4 bases at J, with 16 bases in the middle. CDR3 coding DNA: TGTGCCAGCAGCTCAGGGCCTCGAATATACGAGCAGTACTTC. Protein product: CASSSGPRIYEQYF.

This CDR3 is CASSEGFGGEYGYTF. The CDR3, as DNA: TGTGCCAGCAGCGAAGGGTTCGGAGGGGAATATGGCTACACCTTC. The chain is built from TRBV11-1 and TRBJ1-2; D possibly corresponds to TRBD1 (5 bases). Per the germline V gene, CDR1 is SGHAT and CDR2 is FQDESV (reference sequence). The CDR3 is made up of 15 amino acids. Trimming left V 5 bases short and J 5 bases short, with 18 bases between.

The chain recombines TRBV18 with TRBJ2-1; D may be TRBD2 (5 bases). CDR3 length: 12 residues. Germline V gene data show CDR1 as KGHSH and CDR2 as LQKENI. With 4 bases removed from V and 5 bases from J, the gap between germline ends came to 6 bases. The CDR3 is CASSRENNEQFF. DNA for the CDR3: TGTGCCAGCTCACGGGAGAACAATGAGCAGTTCTTC. Drawing the rest from reference TRBV18 and TRBJ2-1, the complete variable domain is NAGVMQNPRHLVRRRGQEARLRCSPMKGHSHVYWYRQLPEEGLKFMVYLQKENIIDESGMPKERFSAEFPKEGPSILRIQQVVRGDSAAYFCASSRENNEQFFGPGTRLTVL.

The genes are TRBV5-1 and TRBJ2-7, with TRBD1 as a possible D gene (5 bases). Germline V gives CDR1 SGHRS, CDR2 YFSETQ. The V and J ends lost 4 bases and 0 bases respectively, with 11 bases between them. The CDR3 has 14 residues. CDR3 in amino acids: CASSPSQDSYEQYF. CDR3 DNA sequence: TGCGCCAGCAGCCCCTCACAGGACTCCTACGAGCAGTACTTC.

The V and J genes are TRBV5-6 and TRBJ2-5; 8 bases align to TRBD1. The CDR3 totals 15 residues. CDR1 SGHDT and CDR2 YYEEEE come from the germline V gene. J lost 7 bases, V lost 0 bases, and 8 bases had no gene match. CDR3 in DNA: TGTGCCAGCAGCTTGGTGGCAGGGGGGACAGGGACCCAGTACTTC. Amino acids: CASSLVAGGTGTQYF.

The chain couples TRBV5-1 to TRBJ1-5; the match to TRBD1 covers 9 bases. Looked up from germline, CDR1 is SGHRS and CDR2 is YFSETQ. Trimming cost V 5 bases and J 2 bases; bases outside gene matches: 20. This CDR3 has 20 residues. The CDR3 region is CASSHLGTGLGGSGNQPQHF. The CDR3 bases are TGCGCCAGCAGTCACCTCGGGACAGGGTTAGGTGGGAGCGGCAATCAGCCCCAGCATTTT.

V is TRBV3-1 (or the pseudogene TRBV3-2) and J is TRBJ1-2, with TRBD1 matching over 7 bases. The CDR3 has 16 residues. The junction had 12 bases not matched to a gene; V was cut back by 1 base and J by 7 bases. The germline V gene encodes CDR1 LGHDT and CDR2 YNNKEL (reference sequence). DNA for the CDR3: TGTGCCAGCAGCCAAGTAGGGGACAGACGCATGACTGGCTACACCTTC. Translated: CASSQVGDRRMTGYTF.

A single count supports this clone. As DNA, the CDR3 is TGTGCCAGCAGCCTAGCGGGAGGGCCCTACGAGCAGTACTTC. It translates to CASSLAGGPYEQYF. This sequence joins TRBV9 and TRBJ2-7; TRBD2 aligns across 12 bases. The germline CDR1 and CDR2 sequences are SGDLS and YYNGEE. Trimming at V came to 4 bases and at J to 2 bases, leaving 1 base not matched to a gene. CDR3 size: 14 residues.

This chain links TRBV6-4 with TRBJ2-2; 11 nucleotides match TRBD2. The V gene's germline CDR1 is MRHNA and CDR2 SNTAGT. After removal of 6 bases from V and 5 bases from J, the junction contained 5 bases not matched to a gene. This CDR3 comprises 15 residues. The CDR3 nucleotides read TGTGCCAGCAGCCCACTAGCGGGGGATACCGGGGAGCTGTTTTTT. It specifies CASSPLAGDTGELFF.

V is TRBV6-5 and J is TRBJ2-3; possible D gene TRBD2, 6 bases. The ends were cut back, 6 bases at V and 7 bases at J, with 14 bases in the middle. The CDR3 runs 13 residues. In germline, CDR1 is MNHEY, CDR2 SVGAGI. The CDR3 nucleotides are TGTGCCAGCAGAAAGGGGACTTCTAATACGCAGTATTTT. It encodes CASRKGTSNTQYF.

This clone came up a few times. This chain uses TRBV10-2 with TRBJ2-1; D is undetermined. The CDR3 has 13 amino acids. Per germline, CDR1 WSHSY and CDR2 SAAADI. The V and J ends lost 8 bases and 2 bases respectively, with 10 bases between them. In DNA, the CDR3 is TGCGCCAGCCGCAGGTTAACCTACAATGAGCAGTTCTTC. It encodes CASRRLTYNEQFF.

This clone was observed a single time. V gene TRBV28 combines with J gene TRBJ2-4, with D possibly matching TRBD2 (5 bases). Germline V gene sequence: CDR1 MDHEN, CDR2 SYDVKM. Trimming removed 3 bases from V and 2 bases from J, with 14 bases in between. The CDR3 covers 16 residues. For the CDR3, the DNA is TGTGCCAGCAGTTTGCCACTAGTACCAACCAAAAACATTCAGTACTTC. This codes for CASSLPLVPTKNIQYF.